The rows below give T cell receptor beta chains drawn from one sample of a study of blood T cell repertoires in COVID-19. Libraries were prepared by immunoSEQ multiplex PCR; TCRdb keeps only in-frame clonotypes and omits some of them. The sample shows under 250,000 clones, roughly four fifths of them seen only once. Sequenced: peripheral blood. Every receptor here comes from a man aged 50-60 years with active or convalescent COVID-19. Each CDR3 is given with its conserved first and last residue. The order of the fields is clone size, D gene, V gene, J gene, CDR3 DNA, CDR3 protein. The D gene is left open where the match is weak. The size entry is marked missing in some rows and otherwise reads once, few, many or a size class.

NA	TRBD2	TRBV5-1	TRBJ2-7	TGCGCCAGCAGCCCGGGACTAGCGGGGTCAAGCTCCTACGAGCAGTACTTC	CASSPGLAGSSSYEQYF
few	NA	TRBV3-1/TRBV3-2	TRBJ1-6	TGTGCCAGCAGCCAAGTTCCTACCAATTCACCCCTCCACTTT	CASSQVPTNSPLHF
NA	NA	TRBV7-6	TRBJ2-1	TGTGCCAGCAGCTTAGGGTCTGCATTGGCCTTCAATGAGCAGTTCTTC	CASSLGSALAFNEQFF
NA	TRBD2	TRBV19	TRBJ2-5	TGTGCCAGTAGTATAGGACTAGCGGGGGCCGCGGAGACCCAGTACTTC	CASSIGLAGAAETQYF
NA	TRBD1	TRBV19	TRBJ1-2	TGTGCCAGTAGTATAAGGGGACAGTACTATGGCTACACCTTC	CASSIRGQYYGYTF
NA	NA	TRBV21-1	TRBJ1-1	TGTGCCAGCTCTCTATGGGGGCAGGACACTGAAGCTTTCTTT	CASSLWGQDTEAFF
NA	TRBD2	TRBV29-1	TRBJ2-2	TGCAGCTCCCAGCGGGGGGACACCGGGGAGCTGTTTTTT	CSSQRGDTGELFF
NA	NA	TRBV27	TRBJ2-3	TGTGCCAGCAACCTGCGGGGGCGCGATACGCAGTATTTT	CASNLRGRDTQYF
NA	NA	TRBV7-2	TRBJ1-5	TGTGCCAGCAGCCAGGCCCGTTGGCCCCAGCATTTT	CASSQARWPQHF
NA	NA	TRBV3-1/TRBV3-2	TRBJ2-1	TGTGCCAGCAGCCTCGCGCCGGGACTCGGAGGGAATGAGCAGTTCTTC	CASSLAPGLGGNEQFF
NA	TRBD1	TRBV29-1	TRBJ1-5	TGCAGCGTGGGGACGGGACAGAATAATCAGCCCCAGCATTTT	CSVGTGQNNQPQHF
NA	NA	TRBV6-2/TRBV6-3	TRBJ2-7	TGTGCCAGCAGTTTCTCGGTCGCGGTAGGCGAGCAGTACTTC	CASSFSVAVGEQYF
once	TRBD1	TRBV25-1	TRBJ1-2	TGTGCCAGCATGACAGGGAACTATGGCTACACCTTC	CASMTGNYGYTF
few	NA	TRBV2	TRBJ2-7	TGTGCCAGCACGATTGTTCGCGACGAGCAGTACTTC	CASTIVRDEQYF
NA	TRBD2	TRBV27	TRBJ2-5	TGTGCCAGCACCAAGCTAGCGGGGGGTTCCGGGGAGACCCAGTACTTC	CASTKLAGGSGETQYF
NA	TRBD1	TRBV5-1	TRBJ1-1	TGCGCCAGCAGCTTGTACGTTTGGGACAGCGAAGCTTTCTTT	CASSLYVWDSEAFF
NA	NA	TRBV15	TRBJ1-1	TGTGCCACCAGCAGAGTCGGGTCGACTGAAGCTTTCTTT	CATSRVGSTEAFF
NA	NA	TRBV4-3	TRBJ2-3	TGCGCCAGCAGCCAAGATCTCCGGCCTTTTCCAGGTACGCAGTATTTT	CASSQDLRPFPGTQYF
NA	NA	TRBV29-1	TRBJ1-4	TGCAGCGTTGGGGCCATTAACGACGAAAAACTGTTTTTT	CSVGAINDEKLFF
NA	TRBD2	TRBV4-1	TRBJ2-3	TGCGCCAGCAGCCAAGGCCTAGCGGGGGTCACAGATACGCAGTATTTT	CASSQGLAGVTDTQYF
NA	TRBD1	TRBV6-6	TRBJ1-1	TGTGCCAGCAGTTACGAGGGGGCTGGACGCACTGAAGCTTTCTTT	CASSYEGAGRTEAFF
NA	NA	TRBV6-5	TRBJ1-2	TGTGCCAGCAGCGGAGCCAGGGTGAACTATGGCTACACCTTC	CASSGARVNYGYTF
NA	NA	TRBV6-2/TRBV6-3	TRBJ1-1	TGTGCCAGCAGTACCAGGGTCACTGAAGCTTTCTTT	CASSTRVTEAFF
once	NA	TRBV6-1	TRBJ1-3	TGTGCCAGCAGTGATCCAGCGATTGGAAACACCATATATTTT	CASSDPAIGNTIYF
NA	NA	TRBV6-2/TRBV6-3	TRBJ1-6	TGTGCCAGCAGCCAACGAACAGGACCGAATTATAATTCACCCCTCCACTTT	CASSQRTGPNYNSPLHF
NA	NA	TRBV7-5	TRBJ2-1	TGTGTCAGAAGCCCGGGACAGGGCAATGAGCAGTTCTTC	CVRSPGQGNEQFF
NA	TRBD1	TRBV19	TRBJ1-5	TGTGCCAGTAGCACGACAGGGGGTCGAGGGCAGCCCCAGCATTTT	CASSTTGGRGQPQHF
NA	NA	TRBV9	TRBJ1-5	TGTGCCAGCAGCGCTGACAGCATAAATCAGCCCCAGCATTTT	CASSADSINQPQHF
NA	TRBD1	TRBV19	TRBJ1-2	TGTGCCACCATGGACAGGGGTAACTATGGCTACACCTTC	CATMDRGNYGYTF
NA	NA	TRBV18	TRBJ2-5	TGTGCCAGCTCACCCCTGGTGGCAGGGCCTCAAGAGACCCAGTACTTC	CASSPLVAGPQETQYF
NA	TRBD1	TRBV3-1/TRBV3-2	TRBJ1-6	TGTGCCAGCAGCCAAGTGAGGGGACAGAGGAATTCACCCCTCCACTTT	CASSQVRGQRNSPLHF
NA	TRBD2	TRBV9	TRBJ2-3	TGTGCCAGCAGCGGGCGGACTAGCGGCACAGATACGCAGTATTTT	CASSGRTSGTDTQYF
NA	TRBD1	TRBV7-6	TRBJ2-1	TGTGCCAGCAGCTCCCAACACAGGGGGCAGGGGTACAATGAGCAGTTCTTC	CASSSQHRGQGYNEQFF
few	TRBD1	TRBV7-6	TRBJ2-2	TGTGCCAGCAGCTTAGTGGGGACAGGGGGTCTTAACACCGGGGAGCTGTTTTTT	CASSLVGTGGLNTGELFF
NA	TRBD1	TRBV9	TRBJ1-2	TGTGCCAGCAGCGTAGGAGCAGGACAGGGGGTAAACTATGGCTACACCTTC	CASSVGAGQGVNYGYTF
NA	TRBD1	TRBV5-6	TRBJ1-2	TGTGCCAGCAGTAACGACGGGACAGGGGCTAGGGGCTACACCTTC	CASSNDGTGARGYTF
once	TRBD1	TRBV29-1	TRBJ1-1	TGCAGCGTAGAAGAACAGGGGGCGGGCACTGAAGCTTTCTTT	CSVEEQGAGTEAFF
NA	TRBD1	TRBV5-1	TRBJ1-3	TGCGCCAGCAGCTCGGGACAGGGAACTGGAAACACCATATATTTT	CASSSGQGTGNTIYF
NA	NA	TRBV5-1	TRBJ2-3	TGCGCCAGCAGCAGTAGCCTAACAGATACGCAGTATTTT	CASSSSLTDTQYF
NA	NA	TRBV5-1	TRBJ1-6	TGCGCCAGCAGCCTCGGGGAGACGGGGTCACCCCTCCACTTT	CASSLGETGSPLHF
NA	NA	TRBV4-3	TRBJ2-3	TGCGCCAGCAGCCAAGATGGATGGGAGGATACGCAGTATTTT	CASSQDGWEDTQYF
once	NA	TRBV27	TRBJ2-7	TGTGCCAGCGGGCGCGGCCGGGGCTACGAGCAGTACTTC	CASGRGRGYEQYF
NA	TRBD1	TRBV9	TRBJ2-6	TGTGCCAGCAGCGTAGAACGTAGGGACAGCTCCTCTGGGGCCAACGTCCTGACTTTC	CASSVERRDSSSGANVLTF
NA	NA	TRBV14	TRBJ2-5	TGTGCCAGCAGCCACATACAGGTCGGAGAGACCCAGTACTTC	CASSHIQVGETQYF
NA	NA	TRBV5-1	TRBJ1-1	TGCGCCAGCAGCTTGGCAGGGGCGGACACTGAAGCTTTCTTT	CASSLAGADTEAFF
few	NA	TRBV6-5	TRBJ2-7	TGTGCCAGCATCACCGGGACATATAATAACGAGCAGTACTTC	CASITGTYNNEQYF
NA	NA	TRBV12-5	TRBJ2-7	TGTGCTAGTGGTCAGGGGGGAGTGAAGCACGAGCAGTACTTC	CASGQGGVKHEQYF
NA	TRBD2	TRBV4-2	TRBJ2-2	TGTGCCAGCAGCCAAGAAGGCGTGCGGGGGGGAACCGGGGAGCTGTTTTTT	CASSQEGVRGGTGELFF
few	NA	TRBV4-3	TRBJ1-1	TGCGCCAGCAGCCGCAGGGGCCACACTGAAGCTTTCTTT	CASSRRGHTEAFF
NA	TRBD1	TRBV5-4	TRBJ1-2	TGTGCCAGCAGCATCCGGACAGGGGGCAACTATGGCTACACCTTC	CASSIRTGGNYGYTF
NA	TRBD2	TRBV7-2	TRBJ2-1	TGTGCCAGCAGCGAGGGACTAGCAGGTTACAATGAGCAGTTCTTC	CASSEGLAGYNEQFF
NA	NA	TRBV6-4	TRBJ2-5	TGTGCCAGCAGTCCCACCCTAAGTCGCACAGGGCCGGAGACCCAGTACTTC	CASSPTLSRTGPETQYF
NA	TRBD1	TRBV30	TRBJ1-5	TGTGCCTGGGGAGGACAGGGCAATCAGCCCCAGCATTTT	CAWGGQGNQPQHF
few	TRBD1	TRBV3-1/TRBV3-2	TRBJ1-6	TGTGCCAGCAGCGACAGGGAGGATTCACCCCTCCACTTT	CASSDREDSPLHF
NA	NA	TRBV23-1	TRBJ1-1	TGCGCCAGTAAACCCACAAGACAGCCCAACACTGAAGCTTTCTTT	CASKPTRQPNTEAFF
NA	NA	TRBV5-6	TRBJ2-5	TGTGCCAGCAGCCCCCCAGGCGGACAGCAAGAGACCCAGTACTTC	CASSPPGGQQETQYF
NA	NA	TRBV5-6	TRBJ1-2	TGTGCCAGCAGCCCGGGGACATCTAACTATGGCTACACCTTC	CASSPGTSNYGYTF
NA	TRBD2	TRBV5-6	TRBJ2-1	TGTGCCAGCAGCCGGAGCGGGGCCTTTTACAATGAGCAGTTCTTC	CASSRSGAFYNEQFF
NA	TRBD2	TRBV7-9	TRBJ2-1	TGTGCCAGCAGGCTAGCGGGGGGCGAAATAGAGCAGTTCTTC	CASRLAGGEIEQFF
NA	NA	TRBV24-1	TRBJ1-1	TGTGCCACCAGTGATACCTCCTCGGGGACTGAAGCTTTCTTT	CATSDTSSGTEAFF